This TCR beta chain was profiled in a study of shared clonotypes between healthy human individuals (dated by TCRdb to the early 2020s). As for the study more broadly: The cohort comprised a couple of women and a few men aged 18 to 49 years. Per donor, three plates each were used for CD4 naive and CD4 memory, two for CD8 naive, and one for CD8 memory. To increase sequencing depth and limit assay-specific biases, TCR repertoire library preparation and sequencing were carried out by different laboratories using diverse techniques. To estimate repertoire size and how much clonotype sharing occurs between individuals, the study deeply sequenced the blood TCR repertoires of roughly 5 healthy adults. Each donor's leukapheresis produced roughly between about 0.8 and 8.9 billion PBMCs. Results and caveats for the whole study, not just this receptor: Estimated clonotype richness was generally larger for naive than for memory subsets. Because the study included only a small number of donors, the genetic and exposure-history diversity represented was limited. Sampling was restricted to blood, and TCR repertoires in tissues likely differ from the TCR repertoires found in blood. Pairwise subsampling indicated that sequencing depth was expected to affect the degree of clonotype sharing among donors. About 5% of naive CD4, around 3.6% of naive CD8, 2.3% of memory CD4, and around 0.4% of memory CD8 clonotypes were shared across a few donors. Even with the large sequencing depth, rarefaction of the sorted-subset datasets indicated that sequencing was incomplete. Compared with non-shared clonotypes, the clonotypes found in all four sorted-subset donors had higher generation probabilities.

The CDR3 covers 15 residues, taking in both the cysteine and the phenylalanine. CDR3 DNA only is kept here, 45 bases in frame from base 1. Unmatched junction bases come to 9, with V trimmed by 5 bases and J by 6 bases. Taken from the germline V gene, the CDR1 and CDR2 loops are SNHLY and FYNNEI. As for this clone: Its antigen has not been determined. No base quality values were provided; no much bigger clone lies one nucleotide off.

TCR CDR3 regions were amplified from genomic DNA by multiplex PCR using the deep immunoSEQ assay. Genomic DNA extracted from each cell subset was distributed evenly over all wells of several immunoSEQ 96-well plates, and each plate served as one replicate. For sorted subsets, about 0.2 ug genomic DNA, equal to 30,000 or so T cell genomes, was loaded into each replicate PCR. Purified libraries were quantified with a Qubit 3.0 fluorometer, sized on a Bioanalyzer 2100, and re-quantified with the KAPA Library Quantification kit. A separate single-read 150-cycle Illumina NextSeq 550 flow cell was used to sequence each immunoSEQ 96-well plate. As for how the authors treated the data: Because only junctional sequences without quality scores were contained in the immunoSEQ output, filtering matching that applied to full-length reads could not be performed. To assign V/J genes and CDR3, sequences were annotated against IMGT germline references using PyIR, a Python wrapper for IgBLAST v1.9. Reads were removed for weak V/J assignments (E-value above 1e-6), missing CDR3, stop codons, out-of-frame junctions, or ambiguous translated residues. V3J clonotypes were defined as sequences sharing the same inferred V gene, J gene, and CDR3 amino acid sequence. To compute the percentage overlap between repertoires, the number of shared unique clonotypes was divided by the size of the smaller repertoire. Three approaches were used to assess repertoire richness: RTK rarefaction, the Chao1 estimator, and Recon v2.1 estimates of unobserved clonotypes. OLGA was used to compute generation probabilities for all TCRbeta clonotypes that the gDNA method yielded from a handful of donors. Entries here come from immuneACCESS through TCRdb and include only in-frame sequences with V and J called. Some clones fail to appear in such tables; in the studies checked, an unresolved V gene covers under half of the shortfall, and the cause of the remainder is unknown. D and trimming were read from the DNA, whereas the V and J calls and clone size are those reported in that table. In this sample the table shows over a million clones, over 95% of which occur a single time. The ten biggest clones cover approximately 1% of the sample.

Healthy HIV-negative adults with no recently reported acute infections or vaccinations were included as donors. All donors were Caucasian adults living in Nashville, Tennessee, USA. CD4+ T cells were enriched by magnetic negative selection; naive cells were then positively selected on CD45RA, and the negative fraction formed the memory subset. Blood was obtained by leukapheresis, after which PBMCs were separated by Ficoll-Histopaque density gradient centrifugation and cryopreserved in liquid nitrogen vapor phase. Purity and quantity of every magnetically sorted T cell population were checked by analytical flow cytometry. Genomic DNA was isolated from each sorted fraction and quantified by UV absorbance on a Nanodrop 2000c.

The clonotype comes from a man aged 30 to 45 in good health. The sample was naive CD4+ T cells sorted from blood. Read against the paper, the sample's cell subset or site label means: CD45RA+ positively selected. This sequence uses TRBV2 and TRBJ2-3, with 9 junctional bases fitting TRBD2. CDR3 sequence: CASSQTLAGVDTQYF. The base sequence is TGTGCCAGCAGTCAGACACTAGCGGGTGTGGATACGCAGTATTTT.